This T cell receptor beta chain was recovered during a study of shared clonotypes between healthy human individuals. In the study overall: Each donor had three CD4 naive, three CD4 memory, two CD8 naive and one CD8 memory plate.

TCRdb's copy holds only in-frame clones and misses some; the assay was immunoSEQ multiplex PCR. The sample includes 1.4 million to 1.5 million clones, around 97% of them seen just once. The length of the CDR3 is 16 residues. The germline V gene has CDR1 LGHNA and CDR2 YNFKEQ. Trimming left V 4 bases short and J 11 bases short, with 24 bases between. This TCR was recovered from a man in his thirties or forties in good health. Material for sequencing was naive CD4+ T cells sorted from blood. Specified subset: CD45RA+ positively selected. V gene TRBV4-2 combines with J gene TRBJ2-1; D gene ambiguous. This CDR3 is CASSPGPSSSSFKQFF. The CDR3 DNA sequence: TGTGCCAGCAGCCCCGGACCATCATCGAGCTCCTTTAAGCAGTTCTTC.